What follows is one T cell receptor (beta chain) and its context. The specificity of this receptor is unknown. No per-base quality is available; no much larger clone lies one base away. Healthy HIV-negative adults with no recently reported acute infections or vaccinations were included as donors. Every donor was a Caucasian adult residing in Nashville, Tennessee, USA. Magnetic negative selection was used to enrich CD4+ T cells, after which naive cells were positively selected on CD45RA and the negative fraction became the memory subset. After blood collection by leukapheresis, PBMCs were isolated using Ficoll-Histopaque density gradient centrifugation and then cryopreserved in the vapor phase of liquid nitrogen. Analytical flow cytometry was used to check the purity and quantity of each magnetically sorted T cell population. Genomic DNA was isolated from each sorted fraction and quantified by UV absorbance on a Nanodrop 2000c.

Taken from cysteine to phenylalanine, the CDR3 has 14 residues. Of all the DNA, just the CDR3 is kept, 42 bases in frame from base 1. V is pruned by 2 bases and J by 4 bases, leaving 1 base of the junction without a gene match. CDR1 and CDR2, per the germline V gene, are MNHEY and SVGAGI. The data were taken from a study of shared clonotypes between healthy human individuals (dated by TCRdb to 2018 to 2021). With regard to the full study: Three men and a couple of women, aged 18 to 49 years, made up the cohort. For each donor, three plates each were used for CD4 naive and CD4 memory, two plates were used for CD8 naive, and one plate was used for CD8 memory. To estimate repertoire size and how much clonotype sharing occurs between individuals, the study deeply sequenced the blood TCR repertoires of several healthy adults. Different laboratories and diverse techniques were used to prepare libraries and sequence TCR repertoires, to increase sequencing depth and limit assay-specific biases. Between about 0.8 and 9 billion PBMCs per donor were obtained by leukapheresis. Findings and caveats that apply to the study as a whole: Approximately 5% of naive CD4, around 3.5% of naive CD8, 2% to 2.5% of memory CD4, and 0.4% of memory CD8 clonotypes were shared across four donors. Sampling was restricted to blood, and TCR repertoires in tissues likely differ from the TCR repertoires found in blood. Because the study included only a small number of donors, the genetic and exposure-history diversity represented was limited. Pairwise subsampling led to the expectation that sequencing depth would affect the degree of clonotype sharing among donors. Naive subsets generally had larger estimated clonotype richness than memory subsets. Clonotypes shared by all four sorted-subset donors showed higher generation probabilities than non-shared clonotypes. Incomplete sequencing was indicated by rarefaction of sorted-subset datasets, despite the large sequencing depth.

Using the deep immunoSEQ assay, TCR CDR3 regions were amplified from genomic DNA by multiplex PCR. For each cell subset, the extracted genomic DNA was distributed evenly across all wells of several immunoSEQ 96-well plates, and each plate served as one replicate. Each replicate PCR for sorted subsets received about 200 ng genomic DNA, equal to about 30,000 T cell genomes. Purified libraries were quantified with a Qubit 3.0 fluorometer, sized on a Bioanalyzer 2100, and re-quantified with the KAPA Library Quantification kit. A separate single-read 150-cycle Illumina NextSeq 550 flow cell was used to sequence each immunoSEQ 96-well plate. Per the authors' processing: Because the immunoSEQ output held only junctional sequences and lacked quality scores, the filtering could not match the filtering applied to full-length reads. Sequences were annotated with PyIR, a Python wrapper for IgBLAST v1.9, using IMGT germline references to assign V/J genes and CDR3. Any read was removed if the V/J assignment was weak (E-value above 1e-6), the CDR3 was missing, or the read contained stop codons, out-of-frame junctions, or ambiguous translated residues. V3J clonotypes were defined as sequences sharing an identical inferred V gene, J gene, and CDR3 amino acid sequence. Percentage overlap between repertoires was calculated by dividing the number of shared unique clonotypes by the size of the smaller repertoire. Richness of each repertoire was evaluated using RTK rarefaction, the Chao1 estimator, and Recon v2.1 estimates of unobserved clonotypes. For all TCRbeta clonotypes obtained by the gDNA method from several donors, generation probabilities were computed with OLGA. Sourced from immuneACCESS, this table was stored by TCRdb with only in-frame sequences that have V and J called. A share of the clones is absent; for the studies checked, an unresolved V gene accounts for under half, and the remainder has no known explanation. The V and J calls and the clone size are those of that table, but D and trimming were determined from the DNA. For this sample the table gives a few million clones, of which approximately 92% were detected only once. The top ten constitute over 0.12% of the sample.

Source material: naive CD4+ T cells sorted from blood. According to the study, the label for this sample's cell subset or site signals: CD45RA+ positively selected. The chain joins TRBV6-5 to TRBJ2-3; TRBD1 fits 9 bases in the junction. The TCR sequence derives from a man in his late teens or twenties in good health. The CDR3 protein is CASSYGQGPDTQYF. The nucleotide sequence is TGTGCCAGCAGTTACGGACAGGGGCCAGATACGCAGTATTTT.